Listed below are T cell receptor beta chains from one sample, sequenced in a study of post-analysis software for immune sequencing data. TCRdb called the PCR reads again in MiXCR, with one record for every CDR3 protein. The table has under 900,000 distinct CDR3 sequences, under 70% seen once. The sample comprised blood. The receptors stem from a girl under 18 with multiple sclerosis. Both conserved end residues are trimmed from each CDR3.

>TRBV5-1|TRBJ1-2
ASSLQGKDGYT
>TRBV29-1|TRBJ1-2
SVGFPGGYGYT
>TRBV29-1|TRBJ1-5
SGTIPGHRYQPQH
>TRBV4-1|TRBJ1-5
ASSLIPGAGIQPQH
>TRBV5-1|TRBJ2-7
ASSLVTGSSYEQY
>TRBV7-2|TRBJ1-2
ASSPRGREVDGYT
>TRBV20-1|TRBJ2-1
SARLAGESYNEQF
>TRBV29-1|.
SVDRGPGETQY
>TRBV7-9|.
ASSLIDGAEETQY
>TRBV2|TRBJ2-7
ASKKQGPSYEQY
>TRBV6-2/TRBV6-3|TRBJ2-1
ASSPLGLAPNNEQF
>TRBV29-1|TRBJ2-7
SVGPGTGYYEQY
>TRBV20-1|TRBJ2-1
SARDKTSEGYNEQF
>TRBV20-1|TRBJ2-7
SASDTSYEQY
>TRBV6-4|TRBJ2-3
ASSDWSSGTDTQY
>TRBV3-1|TRBJ2-3
ASSQMTGDTQY
>TRBV12-3/TRBV12-4|TRBJ2-3
ASSSQGRGKTDTQY
>TRBV12-3/TRBV12-4|TRBJ1-3
ASSLGGAERAIY
>TRBV6-5|TRBJ1-2
ASTETQGLLDGYT
>TRBV9|TRBJ2-1
ASSPQGDRPNNEQF
>TRBV5-1|TRBJ2-6
ASSWDEDSGANVLT
>TRBV7-6|.
ASSLSGELEQY
>TRBV15|TRBJ2-1
ATSRAGEFYNEQF
>TRBV4-1|TRBJ2-1
ASSQEVGRVTEQF
>TRBV5-8|TRBJ1-1
ASNRDSMNTEAF
>TRBV12-3/TRBV12-4|TRBJ2-7
ASSLGSTYEQY
>TRBV20-1|TRBJ1-5
SARFSRGNQPQH
>TRBV4-1|TRBJ2-7
ASSPQEEPYEQY
>TRBV6-5|TRBJ2-1
ASRLRDYNEQF
>TRBV5-1|TRBJ2-2
ASSLRTSGTHTGELF
>TRBV20-1|TRBJ2-4
SAPSPNPQRGKNIQY
>TRBV11-2|TRBJ2-3
ASSSRSSSTDTQY
>TRBV7-3|TRBJ2-1
ASSLTLRGGADEQF
>TRBV9|TRBJ1-2
ASSVTQGPNYGYT
>TRBV25-1|TRBJ2-4
ASSDNKAGQEKSLAKNIQC
>TRBV5-6|TRBJ1-2
ASSLGQLQITNYGYT
>TRBV24-1|TRBJ1-2
ATVTAFAYGYT
>TRBV25-1|TRBJ1-1
ASSDPRAVNTEAF
>TRBV12-3/TRBV12-4|TRBJ2-7
ASSSHREGYEQY
>TRBV6-1|TRBJ1-5
ASSEHRSGQPQH
>TRBV20-1|TRBJ2-7
SAYGTTHYEQY
>TRBV5-1|TRBJ2-1
ASTRQGSSYNEQF
>TRBV5-1|TRBJ2-6
ASSGGGSGANVLT
>TRBV6-5|TRBJ2-4
ASSYAGGGAKNIQY
>TRBV7-2|TRBJ2-7
ASSLPASGIYNEQY
>TRBV20-1|TRBJ2-1
SARDRLAGGRPSYNEQF
>TRBV4-1|TRBJ1-2
ASSQDQQGYGYT
>TRBV12-3/TRBV12-4|TRBJ1-2
ASSFPRGGGYGYT
>TRBV10-3|TRBJ2-6
AISSGTGGESGANVLT
>TRBV6-6|TRBJ2-4
ASSLQGDWTKNIQY
>TRBV12-3/TRBV12-4|TRBJ2-1
ASSFDIYEQF
>TRBV9|TRBJ1-1
ASSGRTF
>TRBV5-6|TRBJ2-1
ASSSMNRGDYNEQF
>TRBV5-1|TRBJ2-1
ASRGDSQTHNEQF
>TRBV6-4|TRBJ2-7
ASSDSGDRGRGTYEQY
>TRBV7-6|TRBJ2-7
ASSLAPGQQYEQY
>TRBV27|TRBJ1-5
ASSLSDRFNQPQH